One T cell receptor beta chain is described in this entry. This sample stems from a study of blood T cell repertoires in COVID-19. The CDR3 sequence is 14 residues long. Germline values: CDR1 LNHDA, CDR2 SQIVND (reference sequence). V lost 3 bases, J lost 6 bases, and 15 bases lay in between. The data were produced by immunoSEQ multiplex PCR, yet TCRdb's version contains in-frame clones alone and is incomplete. The table has a few hundred thousand clones, roughly 86% seen once; the top ten hold over 9.5%. Sequencing was carried out using peripheral blood. V usage is TRBV19 and J usage is TRBJ2-7, with a weak D call TRBD2 (6 bases). The sequence was obtained from a woman in her twenties or thirties with COVID-19, enrolled during active disease. This CDR3 is CASSILTGEREQYF. Written as DNA, the CDR3 is TGTGCCAGTAGTATCTTAACGGGAGAACGCGAGCAGTACTTC. The variable domain in full, with the rest retrieved from reference TRBV19 and TRBJ2-7, is DGGITQSPKYLFRKEGQNVTLSCEQNLNHDAMYWYRQDPGQGLRLIYYSQIVNDFQKGDIAEGYSVSREKKESFPLTVTSAQKNPTAFYLCASSILTGEREQYFGPGTRLTVT.